This T cell receptor beta chain was sequenced for a study of T cell repertoires in cytomegalovirus infection. Study context: A matching HLA type, together with CMV infection, was signaled by public TCR beta signatures.

Findings and limits, study-wide: Within the response measured ex vivo, HLA-C-restricted CMV-specific TCR beta clonotypes were dominant. Identification of carriers of CMV plus the relevant HLA was performed using cumulative public TCR beta family frequency.

There are a few counts of this clonotype. Antigen specificity is unknown. TCRdb processed the reads anew with MiXCR; each CDR3 protein has one entry. The sample lists just under 500,000 distinct CDR3 sequences; roughly 34% were seen once. The sample was cultured PBMCs, taken from culture after CMV antigen stimulation. This receptor was identified in a human donor in good health (CMV status not recorded). Some clones in this sample may be carry-over from other donors' samples.

CDR3 region: CASSFLALNIQYF. The CDR3 nucleotides read TGTGCCAGCAGCTTCCTAGCGTTAAACATTCAGTACTTC. V usage is TRBV5-6 and J usage is TRBJ2-4; weak D call: TRBD2 (6 bases). V was clipped by 2 bases and J by 6 bases, with 9 bases between them. CDR1 and CDR2 from the germline V gene are SGHDT and YYEEEE. The CDR3 totals 13 residues.